This TCR beta chain originates from a study of blood T cell repertoires in COVID-19. On the study more broadly: Researchers got acute and convalescent COVID-19 samples from the United States, Italy and Spain. Sources were T cells, B-cell-depleted T cells, or PBMCs; the material itself was cDNA or gDNA.

The sample holds one count of this clone. V gave up 3 bases and J gave up 4 bases; unmatched junction bases: 8. Germline V gene sequence: CDR1 MNHEY, CDR2 SVGEGT. The CDR3 length is 16 residues. How the authors handled the data: Amplification of reference gene primers provided the estimated nucleated cell counts. Assay used: immunoSEQ multiplex PCR; TCRdb lists only in-frame clones, some missing. From that table come the V and J calls and clone size; the DNA was used to work out D and trimming. The table lists roughly 160,000 clones, more than 85% of them singletons. The receptor comes from a man aged 18 to 29 with acute or convalescent COVID-19. The sequenced material came from peripheral blood. The chain combines TRBV6-2 or TRBV6-3 with TRBJ2-7; 11 positions agree with TRBD2. CDR3: CASSYNLAGGSYEQYF. For the CDR3, the DNA is TGTGCCAGCAGTTATAATCTAGCGGGGGGAAGTTACGAGCAGTACTTC.